Below are 17 T cell receptor beta chains sequenced from a single sample in a study of PD-1 blockade in classical Hodgkin lymphoma. Every patient relapsed after autologous stem cell transplantation, and brentuximab vedotin exposure varied. Clones were read by immunoSEQ multiplex PCR, and TCRdb kept only the in-frame ones, dropping some. Of 20,000 to 30,000 clones in the sample, roughly 79% were seen once. The sequenced sample was peripheral blood mononuclear cells (PBMCs), obtained before the second cycle of nivolumab. All receptors come from a human donor with classical Hodgkin lymphoma.

The gene calls are TRBV5-1 and TRBJ2-2; D is perhaps TRBD2 (5 bases). The CDR3 has 13 amino acids. Between the trimmed V and J ends, which lost 7 bases and 7 bases, there was a span of 14 bases. Germline V gene data show CDR1 as SGHRS and CDR2 as YFSETQ. CDR3 loop: CASRRVEGGELFF. For the CDR3, the DNA is TGCGCCAGCCGGCGGGTCGAAGGCGGGGAGCTGTTTTTT.

This clone was observed a handful of times. V gene TRBV19 combines with J gene TRBJ2-7; D is possibly TRBD1 (7 bases). Germline CDR1 and CDR2: LNHDA and SQIVND (reference sequence). Trimming removed 9 bases at V and 6 bases at J, with 27 bases between. The CDR3 runs 16 residues. CDR3 DNA: TGTGCCAGACCCCCCAAAGCAAGCAGGGGGGATCGCGAGCAGTACTTC. This codes for CARPPKASRGDREQYF. The full variable domain, completed using reference TRBV19 and TRBJ2-7, is DGGITQSPKYLFRKEGQNVTLSCEQNLNHDAMYWYRQDPGQGLRLIYYSQIVNDFQKGDIAEGYSVSREKKESFPLTVTSAQKNPTAFYLCARPPKASRGDREQYFGPGTRLTVT.

V usage is TRBV30 and J usage is TRBJ1-1; D is perhaps TRBD1 (6 bases). This CDR3 is 13 amino acids long. The ends were cut back, 6 bases at V and 0 bases at J, with 11 bases in the middle. The germline gives CDR1 GTSNPN, CDR2 SVGIG (reference sequence). CDR3 protein: CACSGDMNTEAFF. The CDR3 nucleotides are TGTGCCTGCTCGGGGGACATGAACACTGAAGCTTTCTTT.

Here the CDR3 reads CASSPSGTGNSPLHF. For the CDR3, the DNA is TGTGCCAGCTCACCCTCCGGGACGGGGAATTCACCCCTCCACTTT. The chain combines TRBV18 with TRBJ1-6, with a possible D match to TRBD1 (5 bases). The CDR3 length is 15 residues. The germline gives CDR1 KGHSH, CDR2 LQKENI. V gave up 3 bases and J gave up 7 bases, with 13 bases separating them.

The chain recombines TRBV6-1 with TRBJ1-2; D not certain. The ends were cut back, 5 bases at V and 3 bases at J, with 10 bases in the middle. The CDR3 is 13 residues long. CDR1 and CDR2 from the germline V gene are MNHNS and SASEGT. This CDR3 is CASSIRVDYGYTF. Written as DNA, the CDR3 is TGTGCCAGCAGTATCCGGGTCGACTATGGCTACACCTTC.

The genes are TRBV11-2 and TRBJ1-1; possible D gene TRBD1, 5 bases. Germline-derived CDR1 and CDR2 are SGHAT and FQNNGV. The ends were cut back, 5 bases at V and 11 bases at J, with 15 bases in the middle. The length of the CDR3 is 12 residues. Here the CDR3 reads CASSPGHSGAFF. DNA for the CDR3: TGTGCCAGCAGCCCCGGACACAGTGGGGCTTTCTTT. Full variable domain (remainder filled in from reference TRBV11-2 and TRBJ1-1): EAGVAQSPRYKIIEKRQSVAFWCNPISGHATLYWYQQILGQGPKLLIQFQNNGVVDDSQLPKDRFSAERLKGVDSTLKIQPAKLEDSAVYLCASSPGHSGAFFGQGTRLTVV.

This sequence joins TRBV2 and TRBJ2-3; 12 nucleotides align to TRBD2. The CDR3 runs to 17 residues. Germline CDR1 is SNHLY and CDR2 is FYNNEI. V shed 4 bases, J shed 3 bases, and the junction held 8 bases outside the gene matches. The DNA of the CDR3 is TGTGCCAGCAGTGCACTGGCTAGCGGGGGGGCGACAGATACGCAGTATTTT. Amino acids: CASSALASGGATDTQYF.

The genes are TRBV6-1 and TRBJ1-1; 8 bases are a match to TRBD1. This CDR3 is built from 15 residues. Per germline, CDR1 MNHNS and CDR2 SASEGT. The V and J ends lost 4 bases and 3 bases, in that order; junction bases with no gene match: 7. CDR3 in amino acids: CASSVTDRAYTEAFF. The CDR3 DNA reads TGTGCCAGCAGTGTAACGGACAGGGCTTACACTGAAGCTTTCTTT.

This clone was counted a single time. The J gene is TRBJ2-5, the V gene TRBV9; TRBD1 matches 11 bases. The end of the DNA aligns better with TRBJ2-7, so the J call may be wrong. The CDR3 length is 15 residues. Germline-derived CDR1 and CDR2 are SGDLS and YYNGEE. CDR3 loop: CASSAGQGVPYEQYF. CDR3 coding DNA: TGTGCCAGCAGCGCGGGACAGGGGGTACCCTACGAGCAGTACTTC.

V usage is TRBV10-2 and J usage is TRBJ2-7; maybe TRBD1 (6 bases). This CDR3 is 14 amino acids long. Trimming pared 0 bases from V and 5 bases from J, leaving 11 bases between. Germline V gene sequence: CDR1 WSHSY, CDR2 SAAADI. CDR3 sequence (DNA): TGCGCCAGCAGTGAGTCCCAGGGGTGGGACGAGCAGTACTTC. Protein: CASSESQGWDEQYF.

The J gene is TRBJ2-7, the V gene TRBV10-1; D not resolved. V was cut by 4 bases and J by 2 bases, with 12 bases left in between. The CDR3 has 14 residues. Germline V gene data show CDR1 as WNHNN and CDR2 as SYGVQD (reference sequence). CDR3: CASSVRRGPYEQYF. DNA for the CDR3: TGCGCCAGCAGTGTTCGCAGAGGTCCCTACGAGCAGTACTTC.

The chain recombines TRBV14 with TRBJ2-3; possibly TRBD2 for D (7 bases). The CDR3 is 16 amino acids. Trimming cost V 1 base and J 4 bases, with 15 bases left between them. CDR1 and CDR2 (germline): SGHDN, FVKESK. CDR3 amino acids: CASSQVGGGLADTQYF. For the CDR3, the DNA is TGTGCCAGCAGCCAAGTGGGGGGGGGCCTGGCAGATACGCAGTATTTT.

This sequence joins TRBV12-5 and TRBJ2-1, with TRBD2 identical over 8 bases. V was pared by 0 bases and J by 3 bases, with 7 bases of the junction left unmatched. The germline V gene has CDR1 LGHNT and CDR2 FRNRAP. The CDR3 runs 17 residues. In DNA, the CDR3 is TGTGCTAGTGGTTTGGTACTATCCGGGAGGGACTACAATGAGCAGTTCTTC. It encodes CASGLVLSGRDYNEQFF.

The chain carries TRBV7-2 and TRBJ1-2, with TRBD1 matching 8 bases. This CDR3 spans 16 amino acids. V dropped 7 bases and J dropped 5; count of bases not matched to a gene: 15. CDR1 is SGHTA and CDR2 is FQGNSA in the germline V gene. The CDR3 sequence: CASTLAPAGGRYGYTF. For the CDR3, the DNA is TGTGCCAGCACCCTCGCCCCCGCAGGGGGCAGGTATGGCTACACCTTC.

V is TRBV5-5 and J is TRBJ1-2; weak D call: TRBD1 (6 bases). V gave up 4 bases and J gave up 3 bases, with 22 bases separating them. From germline, CDR1 is SGHKS and CDR2 YYEKEE (reference sequence). The CDR3 runs to 17 residues. CDR3 loop: CASSLGAEASPYYGYTF. The CDR3 DNA is TGTGCCAGCAGCCTGGGGGCGGAGGCTTCCCCCTACTATGGCTACACCTTC.

V usage is TRBV7-9 and J usage is TRBJ2-6; D might be TRBD2 (5 bases). Trimming removed 5 bases at V and 3 bases at J, with 11 bases between. CDR1 is SEHNR, CDR2 FQNEAQ, per germline (reference sequence). The CDR3 has 15 residues. CDR3 amino acids: CASSLGSGGANVLTF. Written as DNA, the CDR3 is TGTGCCAGCAGCCTGGGCAGCGGTGGGGCCAACGTCCTGACTTTC.

The genes are TRBV5-1 and TRBJ2-6; D could derive from TRBD1 or TRBD2 (5 bases each). The CDR3 covers 15 residues. Trimming cost V 3 bases and J 5 bases, with 12 bases left between them. Germline assignment: CDR1 SGHRS and CDR2 YFSETQ. The CDR3 region is CASSSAGTWANVLTF. The CDR3 region has the DNA TGCGCCAGCAGCTCAGCAGGGACCTGGGCCAACGTCCTGACTTTC.